This TCR beta chain was observed in a study of blood T cell repertoires in COVID-19. Looking at the study overall: The United States, Italy and Spain provided the acute and convalescent COVID-19 samples. Nucleic acid was either cDNA or gDNA, and it came from T cells, B-cell-depleted T cells, or PBMCs.

Per the study methods: Reference gene primer amplification in the assay estimated nucleated cell counts. TCRdb's copy holds only in-frame clones and misses some; the assay was immunoSEQ multiplex PCR. V, J and clone size reflect that table, while D and trimming were determined from the DNA. The sample consists of hundreds of thousands of clones, roughly nine tenths of them appearing once. Germline values: CDR1 MGHRA, CDR2 YSYEKL. The CDR3 is 16 residues long. V dropped 1 base and J dropped 7; count of bases not matched to a gene: 8. Patients of the Seattle cohort, enrolled during active infection, were followed longitudinally.

Material for sequencing was peripheral blood. The sequence was collected from a young woman with COVID-19, enrolled during active disease. The V and J genes are TRBV4-1 and TRBJ1-4, with TRBD1 matching 8 bases. Written as DNA, the CDR3 is TGCGCCAGCAGCCAAGTTCCCGGACAGGGAGGTGAAAAACTGTTTTTT. Its protein product is CASSQVPGQGGEKLFF.